This entry lists 18 T cell receptor beta chains sequenced from one sample in a study of blood T cell repertoires in COVID-19. Sequenced by immunoSEQ multiplex PCR; TCRdb stores in-frame clones only, minus some. The sample has 350,000 to 450,000 clones, 85% to 90% seen once. The sample was PBMCs or T cells enriched from blood (not recorded which). These receptors originate from a man aged 25 to 40 who had recovered from COVID-19.

V gene TRBV19 combines with J gene TRBJ2-5; D is possibly TRBD1 (5 bases). V lost 2 bases and J lost 3, with 22 bases in between. This CDR3 has 18 amino acids. CDR1 is LNHDA and CDR2 is SQIVND in the germline V gene (reference sequence). The DNA for the CDR3 is TGTGCCAGTAGTATAAAGTGGGGCAGTTTACACCCCAAAGAGACCCAGTACTTC. Translated, it gives CASSIKWGSLHPKETQYF.

This chain uses TRBV6-5 with TRBJ1-2, with D unresolved. The CDR3 extends over 13 amino acids. The V end was cut by 6 bases, the J end by 4 bases, with 12 bases between. CDR1 and CDR2 from the germline V gene are MNHEY and SVGAGI. CDR3 protein: CASSAVGSYGYTF. In nucleotides, the CDR3 is TGTGCCAGCAGCGCGGTAGGCAGCTATGGCTACACCTTC.

This chain joins TRBV11-1 and TRBJ2-1; D unclear. The CDR3 spans 14 residues. Germline CDR1 SGHAT, CDR2 FQDESV (reference sequence). Trimming pared 3 bases from V and 7 bases from J, leaving 13 bases between. CDR3 DNA sequence: TGTGCCAGCAGCTTGCGCCCAGGTACAAATGAGCAGTTCTTC. It yields the protein CASSLRPGTNEQFF.

This clone was seen just once. This chain joins TRBV7-9 and TRBJ2-7; TRBD2 agrees at 13 bases. J was trimmed by 3 bases and V by 5 bases; bases with no gene match: 7. Germline lookup yields CDR1 SEHNR and CDR2 FQNEAQ (reference sequence). This CDR3 is built from 16 residues. The CDR3 protein is CASSPGLAGAVYEQYF. For the CDR3, the DNA is TGTGCCAGCAGCCCCGGACTAGCGGGAGCAGTCTACGAGCAGTACTTC.

This chain uses TRBV5-5 with TRBJ2-2; TRBD2 matches 11 bases. Trimming took 4 bases from V and 5 from J; bases not matched to a gene: 13. Looked up from germline, CDR1 is SGHKS and CDR2 is YYEKEE (reference sequence). The CDR3 is 18 amino acids. The CDR3 loop reads CASSPEVAGGFLTGELFF. CDR3 nucleotide sequence: TGTGCCAGCAGCCCCGAGGTAGCGGGAGGGTTCTTGACCGGGGAGCTGTTTTTT.

This chain connects TRBV7-2 to TRBJ2-7, with 8 bases matching TRBD2. There are 15 residues in the CDR3. CDR1 SGHTA and CDR2 FQGNSA come from the germline V gene. V gave up 5 bases and J gave up 3 bases; unmatched junction bases: 9. The CDR3 region has the DNA TGTGCCAGCAGCCCCCTGGGTAGCGGGAACTACGAGCAGTACTTC. It specifies CASSPLGSGNYEQYF.

The V and J genes are TRBV10-3 and TRBJ1-5; TRBD1 might be the D (6 bases). Looked up from germline, CDR1 is ENHRY and CDR2 is SYGVKD. This CDR3 spans 13 amino acids. Trimming took 4 bases from V and 8 from J, leaving 12 bases between them. CDR3: CAISGGGGKPQHF. The CDR3 DNA is TGTGCCATCAGTGGAGGGGGAGGGAAGCCCCAGCATTTT.

This chain links TRBV19 with TRBJ1-1; 8 nucleotides line up with TRBD1. Germline values: CDR1 LNHDA, CDR2 SQIVND (reference sequence). This CDR3 region has 16 residues. V gave up 6 bases and J gave up 0 bases; unmatched junction bases: 9. The CDR3 here is CASRTTGAHMNTEAFF. The CDR3 DNA follows: TGTGCCAGTAGAACGACAGGGGCCCATATGAACACTGAAGCTTTCTTT.

The CDR3 coding sequence is TGTGCCAGCAGCCCTGGACTAGCTGATGCCAAAAACATTCAGTACTTC. This codes for CASSPGLADAKNIQYF. V usage is TRBV5-6 and J usage is TRBJ2-4; TRBD2 agrees at 8 bases. V was clipped by 4 bases and J by 1 base; unmatched bases: 7. Germline V gene data show CDR1 as SGHDT and CDR2 as YYEEEE. The CDR3 covers 16 residues.

The gene calls are TRBV28 and TRBJ1-1; possibly TRBD1 for D (5 bases). V lost 10 bases and J 2 bases, leaving 17 bases between the germline ends. Germline lookup yields CDR1 MDHEN and CDR2 SYDVKM. The CDR3 is made up of 14 amino acids. Written as DNA, the CDR3 is TGTGCCACGCTTCGTCCAGGGCTAAACACTGAAGCTTTCTTT. It yields the protein CATLRPGLNTEAFF.

This clone was detected only once. The chain uses TRBV24-1 and TRBJ1-5; possibly TRBD1 for D (5 bases). This CDR3 has 14 residues. Trimming removed 3 bases at V and 3 bases at J, with 8 bases between. Per the germline V gene, CDR1 is KGHDR and CDR2 is SFDVKD. The CDR3 protein is CATSDGRANQPQHF. The CDR3 DNA is TGTGCCACCAGTGATGGCAGGGCCAATCAGCCCCAGCATTTT.

V usage is TRBV9 and J usage is TRBJ1-2; D call uncertain. The germline gives CDR1 SGDLS, CDR2 YYNGEE. CDR3 size: 13 residues. Between the trimmed V and J ends, which lost 4 bases and 8 bases, there was a span of 15 bases. The CDR3 sequence is CASSPQLVSGYTF. The CDR3 nucleotides read TGTGCCAGCAGCCCTCAATTAGTGAGCGGCTACACCTTC.

This sequence joins TRBV19 and TRBJ2-7; TRBD2 aligns across 7 bases. The length of the CDR3 is 16 residues. In germline, CDR1 is LNHDA, CDR2 SQIVND (reference sequence). V was clipped by 5 bases and J by 0 bases; unmatched bases: 10. The CDR3 is CASSLGLGLSSYEQYF. CDR3 nucleotide sequence: TGTGCCAGTAGTCTTGGACTAGGGCTGAGCTCCTACGAGCAGTACTTC. Full variable domain (remainder filled in from reference TRBV19 and TRBJ2-7): DGGITQSPKYLFRKEGQNVTLSCEQNLNHDAMYWYRQDPGQGLRLIYYSQIVNDFQKGDIAEGYSVSREKKESFPLTVTSAQKNPTAFYLCASSLGLGLSSYEQYFGPGTRLTVT.

The chain combines TRBV27 with TRBJ2-1, with 7 bases identical to TRBD2. This CDR3 spans 13 amino acids. The J segment lost 7 bases and the V segment lost 11 bases, leaving 11 bases of the junction unmatched. Per germline, CDR1 MNHEY and CDR2 SMNVEV (reference sequence). CDR3 region: CAVGRAGFNEQFF. For the CDR3, the DNA is TGTGCCGTAGGGAGGGCCGGGTTTAATGAGCAGTTCTTC.

The V and J genes are TRBV30 and TRBJ1-6; possible D gene TRBD1, 5 bases. V was clipped by 5 bases and J by 7 bases, with 12 bases between them. Germline loops: CDR1 GTSNPN, CDR2 SVGIG (reference sequence). The length of the CDR3 is 13 residues. As DNA, the CDR3 is TGTGCCTGGGACGGGGGGGAGAATTCACCCCTCCACTTT. This encodes CAWDGGENSPLHF.

This rearrangement joins TRBV4-1 to TRBJ2-1; D is unresolved. Germline CDR1 and CDR2: MGHRA and YSYEKL. V was trimmed by 3 bases and J by 6 bases, leaving 18 bases between them. CDR3 length: 16 amino acids. The CDR3 is CASSQWAPVVVNEQFF. The DNA of the CDR3 is TGCGCCAGCAGCCAGTGGGCCCCTGTTGTGGTCAATGAGCAGTTCTTC.

The chain joins TRBV19 to TRBJ2-3; 9 bases line up with TRBD2. The germline V gene encodes CDR1 LNHDA and CDR2 SQIVND (reference sequence). There are 17 residues in the CDR3. V was clipped by 3 bases and J by 2 bases; unmatched bases: 9. The CDR3 sequence is CASSMLSLAGNTDTQYF. DNA for the CDR3: TGTGCCAGTAGTATGCTCTCGCTAGCGGGGAACACAGATACGCAGTATTTT.

The chain recombines TRBV18 with TRBJ2-5; the match to TRBD2 covers 16 bases. Trimming cost V 0 bases and J 5 bases; bases outside gene matches: 9. This CDR3 comprises 19 residues. The germline V gene has CDR1 KGHSH and CDR2 LQKENI. CDR3 nucleotide sequence: TGTGCCAGCTCACCACCGACGGGACTAGCGGGAGGGCCTGGGGAGACCCAGTACTTC. Its protein is CASSPPTGLAGGPGETQYF. Filled out from reference TRBV18 and TRBJ2-5, the complete variable domain reads NAGVMQNPRHLVRRRGQEARLRCSPMKGHSHVYWYRQLPEEGLKFMVYLQKENIIDESGMPKERFSAEFPKEGPSILRIQQVVRGDSAAYFCASSPPTGLAGGPGETQYFGPGTRLLVL.